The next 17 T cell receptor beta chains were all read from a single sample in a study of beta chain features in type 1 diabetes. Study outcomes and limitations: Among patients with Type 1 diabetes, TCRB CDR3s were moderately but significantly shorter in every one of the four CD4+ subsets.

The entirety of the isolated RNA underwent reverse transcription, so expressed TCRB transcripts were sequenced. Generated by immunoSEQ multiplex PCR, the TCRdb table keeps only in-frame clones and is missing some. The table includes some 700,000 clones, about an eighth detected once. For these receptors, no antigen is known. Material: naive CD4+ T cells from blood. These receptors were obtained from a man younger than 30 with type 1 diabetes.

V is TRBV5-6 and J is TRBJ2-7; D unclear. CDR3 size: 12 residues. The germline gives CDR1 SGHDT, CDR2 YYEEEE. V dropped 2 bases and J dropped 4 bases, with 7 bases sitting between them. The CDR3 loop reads CASSFGLYEQYF. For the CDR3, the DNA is TGTGCCAGCAGCTTCGGCCTATACGAGCAGTACTTC.

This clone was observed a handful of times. The DNA of the CDR3 is TGTGCCAGCAGTTCCGGAGGGAGCTCCTACGAGCAGTACTTC. Translation: CASSSGGSSYEQYF. The chain uses TRBV28 and TRBJ2-7, with a weak D call TRBD2 (6 bases). This CDR3 is 14 amino acids long. In germline, CDR1 is MDHEN, CDR2 SYDVKM. Trimming took 4 bases from V and 0 from J, leaving 10 bases between them.

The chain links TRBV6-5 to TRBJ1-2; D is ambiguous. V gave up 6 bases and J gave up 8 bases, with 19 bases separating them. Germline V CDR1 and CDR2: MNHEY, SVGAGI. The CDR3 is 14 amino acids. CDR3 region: CASRDPGWTGGYTF. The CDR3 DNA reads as TGTGCCAGCAGGGACCCCGGGTGGACCGGCGGCTACACCTTC.

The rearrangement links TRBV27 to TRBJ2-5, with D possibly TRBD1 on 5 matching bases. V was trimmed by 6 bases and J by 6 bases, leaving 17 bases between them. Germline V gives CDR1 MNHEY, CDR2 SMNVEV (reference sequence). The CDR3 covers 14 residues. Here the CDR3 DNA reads TGTGCCAGCAGGCCTACCCAGGGTACTAAGACCCAGTACTTC. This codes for CASRPTQGTKTQYF.

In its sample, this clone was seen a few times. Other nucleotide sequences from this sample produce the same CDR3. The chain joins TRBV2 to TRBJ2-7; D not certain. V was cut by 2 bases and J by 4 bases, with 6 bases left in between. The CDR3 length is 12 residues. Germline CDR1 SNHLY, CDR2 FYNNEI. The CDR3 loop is CASSELAYEQYF. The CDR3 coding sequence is TGTGCCAGCAGTGAACTGGCGTACGAGCAGTACTTC.

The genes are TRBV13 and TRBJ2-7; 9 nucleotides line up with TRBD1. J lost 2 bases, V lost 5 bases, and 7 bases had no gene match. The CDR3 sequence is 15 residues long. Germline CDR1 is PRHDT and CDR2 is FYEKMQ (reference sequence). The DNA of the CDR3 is TGTGCCAGCAGCCTCCGGACAGGGGCCACCTACGAGCAGTACTTC. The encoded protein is CASSLRTGATYEQYF.

The CDR3 reads CASSYQHENTEAFF. The CDR3 nucleotides are TGCGCCAGCAGCTACCAACACGAGAACACTGAAGCTTTCTTT. The chain uses TRBV5-1 and TRBJ1-1; D is uncertain. CDR1 and CDR2 (germline): SGHRS, YFSETQ. The CDR3 totals 14 residues. Trimming removed 3 bases at V and 1 base at J, with 10 bases between.

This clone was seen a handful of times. The CDR3 nucleotides are TGTGCCATCAGTAACAGTAACACCGGGGAGCTGTTTTTT. Translated, it gives CAISNSNTGELFF. The V call is TRBV10-3, the J call TRBJ2-2; D unclear. Germline V gene sequence: CDR1 ENHRY, CDR2 SYGVKD. The CDR3 consists of 13 residues. V lost 5 bases to trimming and J lost 2 bases, with 6 bases between them.

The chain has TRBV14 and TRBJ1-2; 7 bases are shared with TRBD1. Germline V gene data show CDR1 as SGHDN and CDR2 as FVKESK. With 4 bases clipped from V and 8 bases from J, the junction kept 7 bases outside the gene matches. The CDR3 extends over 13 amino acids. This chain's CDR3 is CASSRQGVGGYTF. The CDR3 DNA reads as TGTGCCAGCAGCCGACAGGGAGTGGGGGGCTACACCTTC.

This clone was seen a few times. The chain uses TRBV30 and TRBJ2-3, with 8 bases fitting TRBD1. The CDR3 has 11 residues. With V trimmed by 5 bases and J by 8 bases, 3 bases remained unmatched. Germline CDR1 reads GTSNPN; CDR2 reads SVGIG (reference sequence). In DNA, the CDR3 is TGTGCCTGGGATACAGGGGGTACGCAGTATTTT. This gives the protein CAWDTGGTQYF.

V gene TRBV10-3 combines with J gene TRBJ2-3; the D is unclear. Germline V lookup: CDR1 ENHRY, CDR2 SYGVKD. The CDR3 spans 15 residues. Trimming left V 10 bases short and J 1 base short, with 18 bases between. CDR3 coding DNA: TGTGCCACCGGCGAGGTCCTCGAAGGCACAGATACGCAGTATTTT. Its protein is CATGEVLEGTDTQYF.

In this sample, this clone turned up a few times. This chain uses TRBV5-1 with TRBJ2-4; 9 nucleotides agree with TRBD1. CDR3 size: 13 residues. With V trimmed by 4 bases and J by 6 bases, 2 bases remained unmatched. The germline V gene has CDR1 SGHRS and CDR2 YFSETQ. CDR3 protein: CASSLDRGNIQYF. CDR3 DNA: TGCGCCAGCAGCCTGGACAGGGGAAACATTCAGTACTTC.

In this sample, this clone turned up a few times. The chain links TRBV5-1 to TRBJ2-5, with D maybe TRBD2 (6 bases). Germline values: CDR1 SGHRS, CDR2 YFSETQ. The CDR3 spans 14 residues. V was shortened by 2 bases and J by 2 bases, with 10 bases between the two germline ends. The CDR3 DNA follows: TGCGCCAGCAGCTTCCAGGGAGGACAAGAGACCCAGTACTTC. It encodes CASSFQGGQETQYF.

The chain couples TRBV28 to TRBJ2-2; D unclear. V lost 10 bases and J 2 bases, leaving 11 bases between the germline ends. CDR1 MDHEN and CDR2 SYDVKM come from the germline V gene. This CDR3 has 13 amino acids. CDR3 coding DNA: TGTGCCACCTCACAGCCTAACACCGGGGAGCTGTTTTTT. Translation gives CATSQPNTGELFF. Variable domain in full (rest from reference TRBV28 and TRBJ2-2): DVKVTQSSRYLVKRTGEKVFLECVQDMDHENMFWYRQDPGLGLRLIYFSYDVKMKEKGDIPEGYSVSREKKERFSLILESASTNQTSMYLCATSQPNTGELFFGEGSRLTVL.

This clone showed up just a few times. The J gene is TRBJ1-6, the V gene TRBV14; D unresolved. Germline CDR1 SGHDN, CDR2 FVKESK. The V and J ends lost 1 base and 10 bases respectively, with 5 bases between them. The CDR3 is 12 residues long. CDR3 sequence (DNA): TGTGCCAGCAGCCAAGGTTTCTCACCCCTCCACTTT. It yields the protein CASSQGFSPLHF.

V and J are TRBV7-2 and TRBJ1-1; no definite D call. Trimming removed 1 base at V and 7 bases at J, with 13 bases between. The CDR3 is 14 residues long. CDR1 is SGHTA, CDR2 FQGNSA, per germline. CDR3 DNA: TGTGCCAGCAGCTTAGAGAGGGTAAATGGTGAAGCTTTCTTT. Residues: CASSLERVNGEAFF.

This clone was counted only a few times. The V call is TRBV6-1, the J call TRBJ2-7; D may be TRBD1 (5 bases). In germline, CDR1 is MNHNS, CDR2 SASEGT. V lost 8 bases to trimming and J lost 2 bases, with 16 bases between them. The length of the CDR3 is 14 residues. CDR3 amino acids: CASGWTPRTYEQYF. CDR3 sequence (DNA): TGTGCCAGCGGCTGGACACCGAGAACCTACGAGCAGTACTTC.